This TCR beta chain was sequenced during a study of blood T cell repertoires in COVID-19. Method: immunoSEQ multiplex PCR; TCRdb's copy keeps in-frame clones and lacks some. The table has roughly 180,000 clones, roughly 82% seen once. The sample holds a few counts of this clone. V shed 10 bases and J 7 bases; nucleotides not matched to a gene: 27. The CDR3 is 19 amino acids. CDR1 is MNHEY and CDR2 is SMNVEV in the germline V gene (reference sequence). The origin of this receptor is a man aged 35-49 years who had recovered from COVID-19. This chain connects TRBV27 to TRBJ1-5; TRBD1 matches at 8 bases. The sequenced sample was PBMCs or T cells enriched from blood (not recorded which). CDR3: CATHLRIKGQEAYQQPQHF. CDR3 nucleotide sequence: TGTGCCACACATCTGCGAATCAAGGGACAGGAGGCTTATCAGCAGCCCCAGCATTTT.